The 11 T cell receptor beta chains listed next were all sequenced from one sample in a study of identical twins. TCRdb used MiXCR to reprocess the 5' RACE reads, holding one entry per CDR3 protein. The profile shows hundreds of thousands of distinct CDR3 sequences, more than 6.5% of them singletons. The same specimen was also included in a second study, on yellow fever vaccine responses in identical twins.

The sample comprised PBMCs. The receptors come from a woman between 18 and 30 years old in good health.

The rearrangement links TRBV28 to TRBJ2-3; 8 nucleotides line up with TRBD2. CDR3 length: 16 residues. Germline V gene lookup returns CDR1 MDHEN and CDR2 SYDVKM. After removal of 7 bases from V and 5 bases from J, the junction contained 14 bases not matched to a gene. CDR3 loop: CASIDNRSGGVDTQYF. In DNA form, the CDR3 reads TGTGCCAGCATTGACAATCGGTCGGGAGGGGTAGATACGCAGTATTTT.

V is TRBV7-2 and J is TRBJ2-5; D perhaps matches TRBD2 (5 bases). CDR3 length equals 16 residues. CDR1 is SGHTA and CDR2 is FQGNSA in the germline V gene. V shed 1 base and J shed 5 bases, with 17 bases lying between them. The CDR3 loop reads CASSLGIASREETQYF. CDR3 nucleotides: TGTGCCAGCAGCTTAGGGATTGCCTCTAGGGAGGAGACCCAGTACTTC.

There are a few counts of this clonotype. V is TRBV28 and J is TRBJ1-1; possible D gene TRBD1, 6 bases. V was trimmed by 5 bases and J by 4 bases, leaving 17 bases between them. Germline V CDR1 and CDR2: MDHEN, SYDVKM. This CDR3 region has 15 residues. Here the CDR3 reads CASSPLQGMGTEAFF. The CDR3 DNA sequence: TGTGCCAGCAGTCCACTACAGGGTATGGGCACTGAAGCTTTCTTT. The whole variable domain, filled in from reference TRBV28 and TRBJ1-1, reads DVKVTQSSRYLVKRTGEKVFLECVQDMDHENMFWYRQDPGLGLRLIYFSYDVKMKEKGDIPEGYSVSREKKERFSLILESASTNQTSMYLCASSPLQGMGTEAFFGQGTRLTVV.

This clonotype was picked up many times. V is TRBV28 and J is TRBJ2-7; possible D gene TRBD1, 6 bases. The germline V gene encodes CDR1 MDHEN and CDR2 SYDVKM. Trimming shortened V by 6 bases and J by 0 bases, and 12 bases separated the two germline ends. The CDR3 covers 14 residues. CDR3 region: CASRLTGPSYEQYF. The CDR3 nucleotides are TGTGCCAGCAGGCTCACAGGGCCCTCCTACGAGCAGTACTTC. The whole variable domain, filled in from reference TRBV28 and TRBJ2-7, reads DVKVTQSSRYLVKRTGEKVFLECVQDMDHENMFWYRQDPGLGLRLIYFSYDVKMKEKGDIPEGYSVSREKKERFSLILESASTNQTSMYLCASRLTGPSYEQYFGPGTRLTVT.

The chain carries TRBV7-9 and TRBJ2-3; D remains ambiguous. The CDR3 has 12 amino acids. The germline V and J ends were trimmed by 7 bases and 5 bases, with 10 bases remaining between them. Germline CDR1 and CDR2: SEHNR and FQNEAQ (reference sequence). The CDR3 spells CASTLSVDTQYF. In nucleotides, the CDR3 is TGTGCCAGCACCCTGTCGGTAGATACGCAGTATTTT.

The chain joins TRBV24-1 to TRBJ2-1; D is ambiguous. The CDR3 loop spans 12 amino acids. The germline V and J ends were trimmed by 0 bases and 10 bases, with 6 bases remaining between them. CDR1 is KGHDR, CDR2 SFDVKD, per germline. This chain's CDR3 is CATSDLELEQFF. In DNA form, the CDR3 reads TGTGCCACCAGTGATTTGGAGTTAGAGCAGTTCTTC.

This clonotype was detected a few times. V gene TRBV7-9 combines with J gene TRBJ2-2, with D tentatively TRBD2 (7 bases). The CDR3 covers 15 residues. Trimming took 6 bases from V and 3 from J, leaving 14 bases between them. Germline CDR1 and CDR2: SEHNR and FQNEAQ (reference sequence). CDR3 region: CASRSGGTDTGELFF. The CDR3 bases are TGTGCCAGCAGGTCGGGGGGCACGGACACCGGGGAGCTGTTTTTT.

Only a few counts were recorded for this clonotype. The CDR3 DNA follows: TGTGCCAGCAGTTACTCGTTAGCGGGGGGGACCTACAATGAGCAGTTCTTC. It translates to CASSYSLAGGTYNEQFF. This chain uses TRBV6-2 or TRBV6-3 with TRBJ2-1, with 11 bases lining up with TRBD2. The J segment lost 2 bases and the V segment lost 0 bases, leaving 3 bases of the junction unmatched. Germline V gene data show CDR1 as MNHEY and CDR2 as SVGEGT. The CDR3 has 17 amino acids.

This clonotype appeared a few times. The genes are TRBV6-1 and TRBJ1-5; 8 nucleotides agree with TRBD1. Trimming removed 5 bases from V and 7 bases from J; junction bases left unmatched: 7. The CDR3 extends over 14 amino acids. CDR1 MNHNS and CDR2 SASEGT come from the germline V gene. The CDR3: CASSSDRGRQPQHF. CDR3 bases: TGTGCCAGCAGTAGTGACAGGGGTCGCCAGCCCCAGCATTTT.

This clonotype was seen at least ten times. The chain joins TRBV12-3 or TRBV12-4 to TRBJ2-7; 9 bases match TRBD2. Germline trimming cut 5 bases from V and 3 bases from J; bases unmatched to any gene: 11. CDR3 length equals 16 residues. CDR3 sequence: CASSHPVAGEVYEQYF. CDR3 coding DNA: TGTGCCAGCAGTCACCCCGTAGCGGGGGAAGTCTACGAGCAGTACTTC.

In this sample, this clonotype turned up a few times. This chain uses TRBV27 with TRBJ2-7; no definite D call. Germline-derived CDR1 and CDR2 are MNHEY and SMNVEV (reference sequence). V gave up 5 bases and J gave up 5 bases, with 19 bases separating them. The CDR3 runs 15 residues. CDR3 DNA sequence: TGTGCCAGCAGTCCCGGCCCTCCGACACCCCACGAGCAGTACTTC. Its translation is CASSPGPPTPHEQYF.